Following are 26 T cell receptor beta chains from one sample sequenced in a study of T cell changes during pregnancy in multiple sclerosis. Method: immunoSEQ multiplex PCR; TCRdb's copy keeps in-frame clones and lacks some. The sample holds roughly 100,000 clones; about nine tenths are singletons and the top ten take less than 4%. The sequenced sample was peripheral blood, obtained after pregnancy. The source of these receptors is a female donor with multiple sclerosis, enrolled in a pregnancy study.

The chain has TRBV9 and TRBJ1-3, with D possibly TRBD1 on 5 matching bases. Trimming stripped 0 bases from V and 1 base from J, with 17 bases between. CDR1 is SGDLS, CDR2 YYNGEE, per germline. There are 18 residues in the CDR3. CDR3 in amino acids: CASSVEDAGRRSGNTIYF. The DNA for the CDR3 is TGTGCCAGCAGCGTAGAGGATGCAGGGCGACGTTCTGGAAACACCATATATTTT.

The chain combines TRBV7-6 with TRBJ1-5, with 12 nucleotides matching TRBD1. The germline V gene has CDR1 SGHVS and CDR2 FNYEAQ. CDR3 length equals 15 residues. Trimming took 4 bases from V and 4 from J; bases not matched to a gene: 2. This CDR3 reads CASSSGQGANQPQHF. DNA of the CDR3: TGTGCCAGCAGCTCGGGACAGGGGGCTAATCAGCCCCAGCATTTT.

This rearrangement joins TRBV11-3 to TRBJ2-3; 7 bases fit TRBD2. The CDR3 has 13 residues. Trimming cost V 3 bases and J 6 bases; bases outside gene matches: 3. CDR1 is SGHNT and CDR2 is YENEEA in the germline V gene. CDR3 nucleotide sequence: TGTGCCAGCAGCTTGTGGGGAGGGGATACGCAGTATTTT. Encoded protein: CASSLWGGDTQYF.

The CDR3 loop reads CASSLQAGYGYTF. The DNA for the CDR3 is TGTGCCAGCAGCTTACAGGCTGGCTATGGCTACACCTTC. The chain employs TRBV7-9 and TRBJ1-2; D gene uncertain. Between the trimmed V and J ends, which lost 2 bases and 4 bases, there was a span of 8 bases. The CDR3 is made up of 13 amino acids. CDR1 is SEHNR and CDR2 is FQNEAQ in the germline V gene (reference sequence). The full variable domain, rest sourced from reference TRBV7-9 and TRBJ1-2, is DTGVSQNPRHKITKRGQNVTFRCDPISEHNRLYWYRQTLGQGPEFLTYFQNEAQLEKSRLLSDRFSAERPKGSFSTLEIQRTEQGDSAMYLCASSLQAGYGYTFGSGTRLTVV.

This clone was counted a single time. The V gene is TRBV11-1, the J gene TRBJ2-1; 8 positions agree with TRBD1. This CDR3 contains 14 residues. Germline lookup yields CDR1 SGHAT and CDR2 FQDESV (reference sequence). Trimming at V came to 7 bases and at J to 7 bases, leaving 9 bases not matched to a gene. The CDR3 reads CASNPGGVKNEQFF. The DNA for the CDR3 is TGTGCCAGCAACCCAGGGGGCGTTAAAAATGAGCAGTTCTTC.

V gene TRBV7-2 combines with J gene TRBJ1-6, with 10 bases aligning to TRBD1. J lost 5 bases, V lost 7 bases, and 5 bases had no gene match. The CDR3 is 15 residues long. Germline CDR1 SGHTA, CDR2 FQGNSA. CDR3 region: CASIGTGVNNSPLHF. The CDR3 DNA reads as TGTGCCAGCATCGGGACAGGGGTTAATAATTCACCCCTCCACTTT.

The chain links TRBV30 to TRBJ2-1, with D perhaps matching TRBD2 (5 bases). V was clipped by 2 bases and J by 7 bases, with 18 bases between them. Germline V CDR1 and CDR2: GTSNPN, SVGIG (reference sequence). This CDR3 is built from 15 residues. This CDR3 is CAWSRGRLLLNEQFF. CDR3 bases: TGTGCCTGGAGTAGAGGGCGACTACTCCTGAATGAGCAGTTCTTC.

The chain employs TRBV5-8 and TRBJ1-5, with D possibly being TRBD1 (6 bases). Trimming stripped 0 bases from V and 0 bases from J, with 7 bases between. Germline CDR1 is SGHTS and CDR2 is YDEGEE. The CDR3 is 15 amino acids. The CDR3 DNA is TGTGCCAGCAGCTTGGGACAGGCTAGCAATCAGCCCCAGCATTTT. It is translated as CASSLGQASNQPQHF.

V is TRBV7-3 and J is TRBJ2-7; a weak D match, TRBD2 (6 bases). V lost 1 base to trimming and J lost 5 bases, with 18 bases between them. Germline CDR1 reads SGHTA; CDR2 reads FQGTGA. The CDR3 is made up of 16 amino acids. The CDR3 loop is CASSLITDGGADEQYF. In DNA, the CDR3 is TGTGCCAGCAGCTTAATAACCGATGGCGGGGCGGACGAGCAGTACTTC.

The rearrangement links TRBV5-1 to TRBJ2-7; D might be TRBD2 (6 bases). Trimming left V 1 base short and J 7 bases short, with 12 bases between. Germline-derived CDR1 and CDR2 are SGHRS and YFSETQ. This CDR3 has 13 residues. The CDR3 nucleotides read TGCGCCAGCAGCTTGTTTAGGGCGGGAGAGCAGTACTTC. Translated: CASSLFRAGEQYF.

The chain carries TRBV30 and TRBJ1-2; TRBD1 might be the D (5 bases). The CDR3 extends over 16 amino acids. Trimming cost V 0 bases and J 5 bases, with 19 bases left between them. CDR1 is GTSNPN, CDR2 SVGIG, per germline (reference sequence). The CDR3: CAWSVLGGESLYGYTF. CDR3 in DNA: TGTGCCTGGAGTGTACTGGGAGGGGAAAGCCTGTATGGCTACACCTTC.

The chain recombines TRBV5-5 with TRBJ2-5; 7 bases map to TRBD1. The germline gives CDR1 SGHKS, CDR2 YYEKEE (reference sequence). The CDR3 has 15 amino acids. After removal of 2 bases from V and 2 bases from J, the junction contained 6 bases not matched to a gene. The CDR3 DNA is TGTGCCAGCAGCTTCCTCCGGGACAGTCAAGAGACCCAGTACTTC. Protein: CASSFLRDSQETQYF.

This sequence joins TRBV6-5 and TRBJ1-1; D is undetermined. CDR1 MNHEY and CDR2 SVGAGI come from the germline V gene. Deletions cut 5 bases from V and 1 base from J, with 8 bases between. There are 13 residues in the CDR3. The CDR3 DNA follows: TGTGCCAGCAGTCCCGACTGGAACACTGAAGCTTTCTTT. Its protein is CASSPDWNTEAFF.

The CDR3 reads CASSPVSHEQYF. In nucleotides, the CDR3 is TGTGCCAGCAGCCCCGTATCCCACGAGCAGTACTTC. This chain links TRBV6-5 with TRBJ2-7; the D is unclear. Looked up from germline, CDR1 is MNHEY and CDR2 is SVGAGI. V lost 6 bases, J lost 5 bases, and 11 bases lay in between. CDR3 length: 12 amino acids.

This chain's CDR3 is CASSADQGNYGYTF. The CDR3 DNA follows: TGTGCCAGCAGTGCAGATCAGGGGAACTATGGCTACACCTTC. J is TRBJ1-2 and V is TRBV9, with D tentatively TRBD1 (6 bases). This CDR3 spans 14 amino acids. Germline V CDR1 and CDR2: SGDLS, YYNGEE. Trimming shortened V by 5 bases and J by 2 bases, and 13 bases separated the two germline ends.

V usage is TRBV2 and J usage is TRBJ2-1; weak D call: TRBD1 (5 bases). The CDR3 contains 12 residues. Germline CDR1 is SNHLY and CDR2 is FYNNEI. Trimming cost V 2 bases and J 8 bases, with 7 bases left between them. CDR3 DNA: TGTGCCAGCAGTGAACAGGGCCATGAGCAGTTCTTC. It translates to CASSEQGHEQFF.

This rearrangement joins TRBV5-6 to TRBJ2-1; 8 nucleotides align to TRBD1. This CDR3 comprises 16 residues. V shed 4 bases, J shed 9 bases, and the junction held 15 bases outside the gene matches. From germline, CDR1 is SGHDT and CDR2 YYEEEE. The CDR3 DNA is TGTGCCAGCAGCACCCCCCAGGGGGCCAGGCGGGGTGAGCAGTTCTTC. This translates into CASSTPQGARRGEQFF. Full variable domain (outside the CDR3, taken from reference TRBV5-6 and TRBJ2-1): DAGVTQSPTHLIKTRGQQVTLRCSPKSGHDTVSWYQQALGQGPQFIFQYYEEEERQRGNFPDRFSGHQFPNYSSELNVNALLLGDSALYLCASSTPQGARRGEQFFGPGTRLTVL.

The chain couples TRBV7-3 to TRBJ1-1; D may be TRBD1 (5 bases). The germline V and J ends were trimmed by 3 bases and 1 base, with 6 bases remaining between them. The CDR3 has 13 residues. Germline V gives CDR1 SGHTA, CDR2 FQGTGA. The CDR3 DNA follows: TGTGCCAGCAGCTTTCAGGGGAACACTGAAGCTTTCTTT. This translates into CASSFQGNTEAFF.

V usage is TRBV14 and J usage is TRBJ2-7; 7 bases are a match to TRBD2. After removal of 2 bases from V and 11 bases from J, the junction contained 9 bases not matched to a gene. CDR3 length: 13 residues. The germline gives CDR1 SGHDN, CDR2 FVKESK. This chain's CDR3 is CASSQFPGGVEYF. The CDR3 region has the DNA TGTGCCAGCAGCCAATTCCCGGGGGGAGTAGAGTACTTC.

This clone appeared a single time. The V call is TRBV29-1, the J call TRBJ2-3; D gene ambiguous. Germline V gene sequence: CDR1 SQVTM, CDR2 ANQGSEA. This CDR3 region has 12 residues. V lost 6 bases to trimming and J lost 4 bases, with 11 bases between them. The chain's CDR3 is CSVREGADTQYF. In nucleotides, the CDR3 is TGCAGCGTGCGAGAAGGAGCAGATACGCAGTATTTT.

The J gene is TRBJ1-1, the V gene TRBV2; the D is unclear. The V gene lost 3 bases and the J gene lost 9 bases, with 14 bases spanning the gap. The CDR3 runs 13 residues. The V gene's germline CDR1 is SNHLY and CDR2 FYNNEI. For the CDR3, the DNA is TGTGCCAGCAGTGAGGTAAATAGAGTAAAAGCTTTCTTT. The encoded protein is CASSEVNRVKAFF.

Written as DNA, the CDR3 is TGTGCCAGCAGTACCGCCGGGACAGTTTATGGCTACACCTTC. It is translated as CASSTAGTVYGYTF. The chain employs TRBV25-1 and TRBJ1-2; TRBD1 agrees at 7 bases. With 5 bases clipped from V and 5 bases from J, the junction kept 8 bases outside the gene matches. The CDR3 spans 14 residues. Germline CDR1 MGHDK, CDR2 SYGVNS.

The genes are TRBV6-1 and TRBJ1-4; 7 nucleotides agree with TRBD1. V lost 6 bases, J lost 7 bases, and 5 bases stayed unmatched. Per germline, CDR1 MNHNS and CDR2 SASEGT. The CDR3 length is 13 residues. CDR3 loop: CASRGTVGEKLFF. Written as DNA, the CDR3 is TGTGCCAGCAGAGGGACAGTAGGTGAAAAACTGTTTTTT.

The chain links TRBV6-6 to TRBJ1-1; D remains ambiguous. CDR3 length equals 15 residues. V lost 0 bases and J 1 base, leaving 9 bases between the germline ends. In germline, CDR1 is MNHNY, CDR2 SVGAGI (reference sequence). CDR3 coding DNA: TGTGCCAGCAGTTACTCGATCGAGGGGAACACTGAAGCTTTCTTT. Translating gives CASSYSIEGNTEAFF.

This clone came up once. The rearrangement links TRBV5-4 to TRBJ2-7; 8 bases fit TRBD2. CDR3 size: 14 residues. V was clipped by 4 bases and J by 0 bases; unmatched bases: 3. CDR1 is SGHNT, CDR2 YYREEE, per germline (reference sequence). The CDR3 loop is CASSIAGSSYEQYF. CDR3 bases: TGTGCCAGCAGCATAGCGGGAAGCTCCTACGAGCAGTACTTC.

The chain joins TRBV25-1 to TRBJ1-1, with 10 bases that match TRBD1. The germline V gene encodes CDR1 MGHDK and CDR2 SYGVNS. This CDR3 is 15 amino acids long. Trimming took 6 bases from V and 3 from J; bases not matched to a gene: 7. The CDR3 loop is CASRQTGGLDTEAFF. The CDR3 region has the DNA TGTGCCAGCAGACAGACAGGGGGCCTGGACACTGAAGCTTTCTTT.